This record concerns one T cell receptor beta chain sequence. Its antigen is as yet unknown. Per the germline V gene, CDR1 is LGHNA and CDR2 is YNFKEQ. The V and J ends lost 4 bases and 2 bases, in that order; junction bases with no gene match: 7. The CDR3 spans 15 residues. This entry is derived from a study of cytomegalovirus exposure and HLA in healthy donors. Study observations and caveats: Association with HLA alleles at 0.05 false discovery rate was found for some 18,000 TCR beta sequences in a later analysis. Follow-up analysis later connected one missense variant in DCLRE1C with trimming of TCR beta V- and J-genes.

PCR amplification relied on 60 Vbeta primers (plus 13 Jbeta primers). The table came from immunoSEQ multiplex PCR; TCRdb's copy has only in-frame clones and leaves some out. The sample records some 120,000 clones, more than 70% being singletons. The receptor was isolated from a man under 40 in good health and CMV-seronegative. The V call is TRBV4-2, the J call TRBJ2-7; TRBD1 aligns across 8 bases. The sequenced material came from PBMCs. CDR3 coding DNA: TGTGCCAGCAGCCTTGGGACAGGAGTAACCTACGAGCAGTACTTC. Translation: CASSLGTGVTYEQYF.